The 4 T cell receptor beta chains given below trace back to one sample, sequenced in a study of CD8 T cells in ankylosing spondylitis. What these receptors recognize is not known. Whole-study findings and limits: Apparently characteristic of ankylosing spondylitis blood was a TCR beta motif (about 8 highly homologous variants).

TCRdb used MiXCR to reprocess the 5' RACE reads, holding one entry per CDR3 protein. The sample records 700,000 to 1,000,000 distinct CDR3 sequences, 12% being singletons. Sequencing input: blood, either unsorted or a sorted T cell fraction (not recorded which). These receptors were obtained from a male donor with ankylosing spondylitis.

This rearrangement joins TRBV11-2 to TRBJ2-7; 10 bases fit TRBD1. The germline V gene encodes CDR1 SGHAT and CDR2 FQNNGV. J was trimmed by 2 bases and V by 4 bases; bases with no gene match: 17. This CDR3 has 19 amino acids. CDR3 protein: CASSSRTGGKAGRPYEQYF. The CDR3 DNA sequence: TGTGCCAGCAGCTCACGGACAGGGGGAAAAGCGGGGAGACCCTACGAGCAGTACTTC.

The chain carries TRBV10-3 and TRBJ1-4; weak D call: TRBD1 (6 bases). CDR3 length equals 16 residues. Trimming took off 4 bases at V and 1 base at J, with 13 bases between the two ends. CDR1 and CDR2 (germline): ENHRY, SYGVKD. DNA of the CDR3: TGTGCCATCAGTGGGCGCGGGGGCGAAACTAATGAAAAACTGTTTTTT. Amino acid sequence: CAISGRGGETNEKLFF.

V gene TRBV29-1 combines with J gene TRBJ1-4; the match to TRBD1 covers 7 bases. The CDR3 is 15 residues long. Germline V CDR1 and CDR2: SQVTM, ANQGSEA. The DNA of the CDR3 is TGCACCGCCATAGGCGGGCAGGGGGGTGGAGATGGACTGTTTTTT. It codes for CTAIGGQGGGDGLFF.

The V gene is TRBV12-3 or TRBV12-4, the J gene TRBJ2-7, with 8 bases fitting TRBD1. The J segment lost 3 bases and the V segment lost 6 bases, leaving 4 bases of the junction unmatched. The CDR3 loop spans 13 amino acids. As DNA, the CDR3 is TGTGCCAGCAGAAAGACAGGGGTCTACGAGCAGTACTTC. Translating it yields CASRKTGVYEQYF.